These 18 T cell receptor beta chains share one sample of origin, sequenced in a study of blood T cell repertoires in COVID-19. Data came from immunoSEQ multiplex PCR; TCRdb stores just in-frame clones and leaves some out. The sample has roughly 85,000 clones; roughly 90% are singletons. Sequenced material: peripheral blood. These receptors came from a man aged 45-60 years with active or convalescent COVID-19.

The chain has TRBV9 and TRBJ1-1; D unclear. The V end lost 0 bases, the J end lost 4 bases, and 10 bases lay between the germline ends. Germline V gives CDR1 SGDLS, CDR2 YYNGEE. The CDR3 runs 14 residues. This CDR3 is CASSVDPTGTEAFF. In DNA form, the CDR3 reads TGTGCCAGCAGCGTAGACCCTACGGGCACTGAAGCTTTCTTT.

In DNA form, the CDR3 reads TGTGCCAGCAGCCTAGGGGACAGCAATTCACCCCTCCACTTT. Residues: CASSLGDSNSPLHF. This chain links TRBV28 with TRBJ1-6; 7 bases are a match to TRBD1. The germline V gene encodes CDR1 MDHEN and CDR2 SYDVKM. J lost 7 bases, V lost 6 bases, and 6 bases had no gene match. CDR3 length: 14 amino acids.

The gene calls are TRBV2 and TRBJ2-5, with TRBD2 matching 12 bases. With V trimmed by 2 bases and J by 4 bases, 2 bases remained unmatched. The V gene's germline CDR1 is SNHLY and CDR2 FYNNEI. The CDR3 loop spans 15 amino acids. In nucleotides, the CDR3 is TGTGCCAGCAGTGAATTGGGACTAGCGGGAGAGACCCAGTACTTC. Residues: CASSELGLAGETQYF.

This sequence joins TRBV20-1 and TRBJ2-7, with D unresolved. V gave up 3 bases and J gave up 3 bases, with 12 bases separating them. CDR1 DFQATT and CDR2 SNEGSKA come from the germline V gene (reference sequence). CDR3 size: 13 residues. The CDR3 sequence: CSASQTFDYEQYF. Written as DNA, the CDR3 is TGCAGTGCTAGTCAGACATTTGACTACGAGCAGTACTTC.

This clone was observed a handful of times. The CDR3 DNA reads as TGTGCCCGCCGCGTAGACGGGGCGGGGGGAGAGACCCAGTACTTC. The encoded protein is CARRVDGAGGETQYF. The J gene is TRBJ2-5, the V gene TRBV9, with TRBD2 matching over 8 bases. The CDR3 extends over 15 amino acids. From germline, CDR1 is SGDLS and CDR2 YYNGEE. The V gene end was trimmed by 10 bases and the J gene end by 4 bases; junction bases not matched to a gene: 15.

The V and J genes are TRBV9 and TRBJ1-4; D may be TRBD1 (5 bases). V gave up 4 bases and J gave up 4 bases, with 14 bases separating them. Germline V gives CDR1 SGDLS, CDR2 YYNGEE. CDR3 length equals 15 residues. The CDR3 protein is CASSTGGTLNEKLFF. CDR3 DNA sequence: TGTGCCAGCAGCACCGGCGGGACGCTTAATGAAAAACTGTTTTTT.

The chain employs TRBV6-5 and TRBJ2-1; D is perhaps TRBD1 (5 bases). The V end lost 6 bases, the J end lost 13 bases, and 13 bases lay between the germline ends. Germline CDR1 and CDR2: MNHEY and SVGAGI. The CDR3 consists of 11 residues. The CDR3 loop reads CASRRDSVQFF. For the CDR3, the DNA is TGTGCCAGCAGACGAGACAGCGTACAGTTCTTC.

The gene calls are TRBV9 and TRBJ1-2; D remains unclear. The CDR3 covers 13 residues. Trimming removed 0 bases at V and 2 bases at J, with 5 bases between. Germline V gives CDR1 SGDLS, CDR2 YYNGEE. CDR3 nucleotide sequence: TGTGCCAGCAGCGTAGTACAAAACTATGGCTACACCTTC. Translated: CASSVVQNYGYTF.

The V gene is TRBV24-1, the J gene TRBJ2-3, with D perhaps matching TRBD2 (6 bases). The CDR3 consists of 15 residues. V lost 5 bases and J 7 bases, leaving 18 bases between the germline ends. Germline V gives CDR1 KGHDR, CDR2 SFDVKD. DNA for the CDR3: TGTGCCACCAGTGGGGGGGTGCTCTTCCCCCATACGCAGTATTTT. Encoded protein: CATSGGVLFPHTQYF.

The V call is TRBV19, the J call TRBJ2-3; 13 nucleotides match TRBD2. The CDR3 extends over 20 amino acids. Germline lookup yields CDR1 LNHDA and CDR2 SQIVND (reference sequence). V gave up 7 bases and J gave up 2 bases; unmatched junction bases: 18. In nucleotides, the CDR3 is TGTGCCAGTACCCTTACGACAGGGAAACTAGCGGGGGGGTCCACAGATACGCAGTATTTT. Its translation is CASTLTTGKLAGGSTDTQYF. Full variable domain (rest looked up from reference TRBV19 and TRBJ2-3): DGGITQSPKYLFRKEGQNVTLSCEQNLNHDAMYWYRQDPGQGLRLIYYSQIVNDFQKGDIAEGYSVSREKKESFPLTVTSAQKNPTAFYLCASTLTTGKLAGGSTDTQYFGPGTRLTVL.

The J gene is TRBJ2-3, the V gene TRBV13, with a tentative D call TRBD2 (7 bases). V was shortened by 4 bases and J by 4 bases, with 18 bases between the two germline ends. Germline V gene data show CDR1 as PRHDT and CDR2 as FYEKMQ (reference sequence). The CDR3 spans 16 residues. CDR3 protein: CASSSKSGGAPDTQYF. CDR3 nucleotide sequence: TGTGCCAGCAGCTCCAAGAGTGGGGGGGCCCCAGATACGCAGTATTTT. The variable domain in full, with the rest retrieved from reference TRBV13 and TRBJ2-3, is AAGVIQSPRHLIKEKRETATLKCYPIPRHDTVYWYQQGPGQDPQFLISFYEKMQSDKGSIPDRFSAQQFSDYHSELNMSSLELGDSALYFCASSSKSGGAPDTQYFGPGTRLTVL.

The V and J genes are TRBV19 and TRBJ1-5; a weak D match, TRBD1 (5 bases). The V gene lost 5 bases and the J gene lost 0 bases, with 11 bases spanning the gap. In germline, CDR1 is LNHDA, CDR2 SQIVND (reference sequence). The CDR3 length is 15 residues. CDR3 amino acids: CASSFRGDSNQPQHF. CDR3 sequence (DNA): TGTGCCAGTAGTTTTCGGGGGGATAGCAATCAGCCCCAGCATTTT.

This chain uses TRBV24-1 with TRBJ2-1; TRBD1 matches 8 bases. Unmatched junction bases numbered 23, after V lost 4 bases and J lost 4 bases. Germline V CDR1 and CDR2: KGHDR, SFDVKD. This CDR3 comprises 21 residues. The CDR3 here is CATSDGSRGPSRGRGYNEQFF. CDR3 nucleotides: TGTGCCACCAGTGACGGCAGCAGGGGGCCATCTCGGGGGCGGGGATACAATGAGCAGTTCTTC.

The chain uses TRBV5-1 and TRBJ1-2; TRBD1 agrees at 7 bases. This CDR3 has 17 amino acids. V trimming: 3 bases; J trimming: 8 bases; junction bases outside the gene matches: 19. Germline assignment: CDR1 SGHRS and CDR2 YFSETQ. The CDR3 DNA is TGCGCCAGCAGCTCCCCGGACGAGGGGGCGGTTTCTCGGGGCTACACCTTC. As protein: CASSSPDEGAVSRGYTF.

This sequence joins TRBV29-1 and TRBJ2-3; 9 bases fit TRBD1. Trimming took 8 bases from V and 4 from J; bases not matched to a gene: 13. Germline assignment: CDR1 SQVTM and CDR2 ANQGSEA. The CDR3 covers 15 residues. In nucleotides, the CDR3 is TGCAGCACCGAGGTCGGGACAGGGAATCCAGATACGCAGTATTTT. Translation: CSTEVGTGNPDTQYF.

The V call is TRBV20-1, the J call TRBJ1-5; D is perhaps TRBD1 (5 bases). CDR1 and CDR2 from the germline V gene are DFQATT and SNEGSKA (reference sequence). This CDR3 spans 14 amino acids. V lost 3 bases to trimming and J lost 2 bases, with 11 bases between them. The CDR3 DNA sequence: TGCAGTGCTAGTATTGCGGGGGGCAATCAGCCCCAGCATTTT. It encodes CSASIAGGNQPQHF.

The chain recombines TRBV5-5 with TRBJ1-5, with D possibly TRBD1 on 5 matching bases. The germline V gene encodes CDR1 SGHKS and CDR2 YYEKEE (reference sequence). The CDR3 is made up of 15 amino acids. Between the trimmed V and J ends, which lost 4 bases and 0 bases, there was a span of 11 bases. CDR3 amino acids: CASSTTVYSNQPQHF. The CDR3 nucleotides are TGTGCCAGCAGCACGACAGTTTATAGCAATCAGCCCCAGCATTTT.

The chain couples TRBV5-6 to TRBJ2-5, with 8 nucleotides matching TRBD1. The junction had 7 bases not matched to a gene; V was cut back by 1 base and J by 5 bases. The CDR3 loop spans 15 amino acids. From germline, CDR1 is SGHDT and CDR2 YYEEEE. The CDR3 reads CASSLRTGLIETQYF. The CDR3 region has the DNA TGTGCCAGCAGCTTGAGGACAGGGCTGATTGAGACCCAGTACTTC.